The sample holds a few counts of the clone carrying this T cell receptor beta chain. The antigen is not known. The template was genomic DNA from peripheral blood, not RNA. Multiplex touch-down PCR with TRB-A/B primers amplified rearranged V-D-J TRB sequences. Via MiXCR, TCRdb re-called the multiplex PCR reads, giving one row per CDR3 protein. The sample lists 7,300 or so distinct CDR3 sequences, over 35% occurring once. Trimming cost V 3 bases and J 7 bases, with 15 bases left between them. This CDR3 spans 15 amino acids. The sample comes from a study of T cell repertoires in aging, cancer and after chemotherapy. Study-level information: Donors were grouped into six age bands spanning 30 or younger through 70 or older. Over several months to years, re-sampled healthy donor repertoires clearly shared clones. Notes on the study in general: Rebound thymic output was suggested by rising median generation probability during chemotherapy in each cancer cohort. Loss of evenness, beyond lost richness, contributed to age-related TCR diversity decline in cancer patients.

The receptor comes from a human donor in good health. Sequenced material: blood. V is TRBV12-3 or TRBV12-4 and J is TRBJ1-4; D is perhaps TRBD1 (6 bases). CDR3 DNA: TGTGCCAGCAGTTTGGGGGGGCCCATTTTTGAAAAACTGTTTTTT. Encoded protein: CASSLGGPIFEKLFF.